This record covers a single T cell receptor (beta chain). With V trimmed by 3 bases and J by 5 bases, 2 bases remained unmatched. In germline, CDR1 is LNHNV, CDR2 YYDKDF (reference sequence). CDR3 size: 14 residues. These data come from a study of immune evolution from preneoplasia to lung adenocarcinoma. The table came from immunoSEQ multiplex PCR; TCRdb's copy has only in-frame clones and leaves some out. The table records more than 3,500 clones, more than 80% of them present only once. The clonotype originates from a donor older than 65 with lung adenocarcinoma. The specimen was FFPE minimally invasive lung adenocarcinoma tissue. The chain combines TRBV15 with TRBJ2-5; 11 nucleotides align to TRBD1. CDR3 in amino acids: CATSRDRGQETQYF. CDR3 coding DNA: TGTGCCACCAGCAGGGACAGGGGGCAGGAGACCCAGTACTTC.